This is a list of T cell receptor beta chains from one sample in a study of blood T cell repertoires in COVID-19. TCRdb keeps only in-frame clones here, not all; method: immunoSEQ multiplex PCR. The data show a few hundred thousand clones, with approximately 89% seen just once and about 1.8% held by the top ten. Source material: PBMCs or T cells enriched from blood (not recorded which). The source of these receptors is a woman between 25 and 40 years old who had recovered from COVID-19. Each CDR3 is given with its conserved first and last residue. A D gene is named only where the DNA matches it firmly. Not every row has a clone size; where given, it reads once, few, many or a size class.

D gene: TRBD1
V gene: TRBV7-9
clone size: NA
J gene: TRBJ2-4
CDR3 protein: CASSRSGTAKYF
CDR3 DNA: TGTGCCAGCAGCAGGTCCGGGACAGCGAAGTACTTC

D gene: NA
V gene: TRBV5-1
clone size: NA
J gene: TRBJ2-3
CDR3 protein: CASSLGQYTDTQYF
CDR3 DNA: TGCGCCAGCAGCTTGGGTCAGTACACAGATACGCAGTATTTT

D gene: NA
V gene: TRBV24-1
clone size: NA
J gene: TRBJ2-3
CDR3 protein: CATSGRRRSSTDTQYF
CDR3 DNA: TGTGCCACCAGTGGTCGACGGCGGAGTAGCACAGATACGCAGTATTTT

D gene: NA
V gene: TRBV7-2
clone size: NA
J gene: TRBJ2-3
CDR3 protein: CASSQGLRGTDTQYF
CDR3 DNA: TGTGCCAGCAGCCAAGGTCTTAGGGGGACAGATACGCAGTATTTT

D gene: TRBD1
V gene: TRBV5-1
clone size: NA
J gene: TRBJ1-4
CDR3 protein: CASSGTGGAREKLFF
CDR3 DNA: TGCGCCAGCAGCGGGACAGGGGGCGCGCGGGAAAAACTGTTTTTT

D gene: TRBD1
V gene: TRBV5-1
clone size: NA
J gene: TRBJ1-4
CDR3 protein: CASSWSGTGDEKLFF
CDR3 DNA: TGCGCCAGCAGCTGGTCCGGGACAGGGGATGAAAAACTGTTTTTT

D gene: NA
V gene: TRBV5-1
clone size: NA
J gene: TRBJ1-4
CDR3 protein: CASSLVAGNEKLFF
CDR3 DNA: TGCGCCAGCAGCTTGGTAGCGGGTAATGAAAAACTGTTTTTT

D gene: NA
V gene: TRBV7-9
clone size: NA
J gene: TRBJ2-7
CDR3 protein: CASSKKGVYF
CDR3 DNA: TGTGCCAGCAGCAAAAAAGGGGTTTACTTC

D gene: TRBD2
V gene: TRBV7-7
clone size: NA
J gene: TRBJ2-1
CDR3 protein: CASSLAGTSGSSEQFF
CDR3 DNA: TGTGCCAGCAGCTTAGCGGGGACTAGCGGGAGTAGTGAGCAGTTCTTC

D gene: TRBD2
V gene: TRBV29-1
clone size: once
J gene: TRBJ2-7
CDR3 protein: CSVVAGVEQYF
CDR3 DNA: TGCAGCGTTGTAGCGGGAGTCGAGCAGTACTTC

D gene: NA
V gene: TRBV12-3/TRBV12-4
clone size: NA
J gene: TRBJ2-7
CDR3 protein: CATMAEGDEQYF
CDR3 DNA: TGTGCCACGATGGCTGAGGGGGACGAGCAGTACTTC

D gene: NA
V gene: TRBV4-1
clone size: NA
J gene: TRBJ2-7
CDR3 protein: CASSQEEGGPYEQYF
CDR3 DNA: TGCGCCAGCAGCCAAGAAGAAGGGGGTCCCTACGAGCAGTACTTC

D gene: TRBD1
V gene: TRBV12-3/TRBV12-4
clone size: NA
J gene: TRBJ1-2
CDR3 protein: CAITDRGGYGYTF
CDR3 DNA: TGTGCCATCACAGACAGGGGCGGCTATGGCTACACCTTC

D gene: NA
V gene: TRBV30
clone size: NA
J gene: TRBJ1-1
CDR3 protein: CAWAHAAGRAFF
CDR3 DNA: TGTGCCTGGGCGCACGCCGCAGGTAGAGCTTTCTTT

D gene: NA
V gene: TRBV11-2
clone size: NA
J gene: TRBJ2-7
CDR3 protein: CASSLADMTYEQYF
CDR3 DNA: TGTGCCAGCAGCTTAGCTGACATGACCTACGAGCAGTACTTC

D gene: NA
V gene: TRBV28
clone size: NA
J gene: TRBJ2-1
CDR3 protein: CASSPGVSNEQFF
CDR3 DNA: TGTGCCAGCAGTCCGGGAGTGAGCAATGAGCAGTTCTTC

D gene: NA
V gene: TRBV5-1
clone size: NA
J gene: TRBJ1-1
CDR3 protein: CASSPLPLGSEAFF
CDR3 DNA: TGCGCCAGCAGCCCACTTCCCTTGGGCAGTGAAGCTTTCTTT

D gene: NA
V gene: TRBV27
clone size: once
J gene: TRBJ1-1
CDR3 protein: CASSLIGRNLPAAFF
CDR3 DNA: TGTGCCAGCAGTTTAATAGGGAGGAATCTCCCGGCGGCTTTCTTT

D gene: NA
V gene: TRBV7-9
clone size: NA
J gene: TRBJ2-3
CDR3 protein: CASSPWTSTDTQYF
CDR3 DNA: TGTGCCAGCAGCCCGTGGACTAGCACAGATACGCAGTATTTT

D gene: TRBD2
V gene: TRBV7-6
clone size: NA
J gene: TRBJ2-1
CDR3 protein: CASSLAGTSGNEQFF
CDR3 DNA: TGTGCCAGCAGCTTAGCCGGGACTAGTGGAAATGAGCAGTTCTTC

D gene: NA
V gene: TRBV5-8
clone size: NA
J gene: TRBJ2-3
CDR3 protein: CASSFTDTDTQYF
CDR3 DNA: TGTGCCAGCAGCTTCACAGACACAGATACGCAGTATTTT

D gene: TRBD1
V gene: TRBV4-1
clone size: few
J gene: TRBJ1-2
CDR3 protein: CASSLLDRADYGYTF
CDR3 DNA: TGCGCCAGCAGCCTCCTAGACAGGGCCGACTATGGCTACACCTTC

D gene: TRBD1
V gene: TRBV6-5
clone size: NA
J gene: TRBJ2-6
CDR3 protein: CASNRGASGANVLTF
CDR3 DNA: TGTGCCAGCAACAGGGGCGCCTCTGGGGCCAACGTCCTGACTTTC